The clone carrying this TCR beta chain was observed a few times. Using immunoSEQ multiplex PCR, the repertoire was profiled, and TCRdb retains in-frame clones only, with some absent. This table has some 210,000 clones, approximately 78% appearing once. The sample belongs to a study of blood T cell repertoires in COVID-19. The sequenced sample was peripheral blood. This TCR was sampled from a woman in her 40s with acute or convalescent COVID-19.

CDR3 in DNA: TGTGCCTGGAGTTCGGGGGTGTATTTGTGGTCGGACACTGAAGCTTTCTTT. Its translation is CAWSSGVYLWSDTEAFF. This chain connects TRBV30 to TRBJ1-1; D might be TRBD1 (5 bases). The germline V gene encodes CDR1 GTSNPN and CDR2 SVGIG (reference sequence). CDR3 size: 17 residues. Deletions cut 2 bases from V and 3 bases from J, with 22 bases between.